Below are 21 T cell receptor beta chains sequenced from a single sample in a study of blood T cells in healthy people across ages. Alongside a J-beta primer mix, a sample-barcoded 5' primer served in a second PCR lasting roughly 6 to 12 cycles. One entry per CDR3 protein results from TCRdb running MiXCR on the 5' RACE reads. The sample includes 380,000 or so distinct CDR3 sequences, approximately 51% of them seen just once. The sequenced sample was blood. The receptors originated from a man aged 60-69 years in good health.

This chain joins TRBV4-2 and TRBJ2-5; D is tentatively TRBD1 or TRBD2 (5 bases each). Germline V lookup: CDR1 LGHNA, CDR2 YNFKEQ. The CDR3 is 15 amino acids. Trimming removed 0 bases from V and 2 bases from J, with 10 bases in between. For the CDR3, the DNA is TGTGCCAGCAGCCAAGACGGGACGAGTCAAGAGACCCAGTACTTC. Translating gives CASSQDGTSQETQYF.

This clonotype was seen only a few times. J is TRBJ1-5 and V is TRBV24-1; TRBD1 agrees at 8 bases. Germline-derived CDR1 and CDR2 are KGHDR and SFDVKD. V lost 11 bases and J lost 3; bases outside the gene matches: 8. CDR3 length: 14 amino acids. In DNA form, the CDR3 reads TGTGCCAAACACGACAGGGGCTCCAATCAGCCCCAGCATTTT. The encoded protein is CAKHDRGSNQPQHF.

In DNA form, the CDR3 reads TGTGCCAGCTCACCACCTGGTACAGCCCTCACAGATACGCAGTATTTT. Translation gives CASSPPGTALTDTQYF. This sequence joins TRBV18 and TRBJ2-3, with no clear D. Trimming pared 0 bases from V and 2 bases from J, leaving 12 bases between. CDR1 KGHSH and CDR2 LQKENI come from the germline V gene. The CDR3 spans 16 residues.

Concerning this clonotype: The junction departs from the called germline gene at one end, perhaps through a read error. The chain links TRBV18 to TRBJ2-1, with 9 positions matching TRBD2. The CDR3 totals 16 residues. Germline V gene data show CDR1 as KGHSH and CDR2 as LQKENI. CDR3 coding DNA: TGCGCCAGCTCACCCGCAAGGGGGACTAGCCGCAATGAGCAGTTCTTC. It specifies CASSPARGTSRNEQFF.

The sample holds a few counts of this clonotype. The chain employs TRBV4-1 and TRBJ2-1; no definite D call. The end of the DNA aligns better with TRBJ2-7, so the J call may be wrong. CDR1 and CDR2 from the germline V gene are MGHRA and YSYEKL. CDR3 size: 17 residues. The CDR3 here is CASSQELTGYSYNEQYF. CDR3 nucleotide sequence: TGCGCCAGCAGCCAAGAATTAACCGGGTACTCCTACAATGAGCAGTACTTC.

Worth noting for this clonotype: A much larger clone is a single base away; this may be a read error. The chain combines TRBV12-3 or TRBV12-4 with TRBJ2-1; 9 bases line up with TRBD2. The CDR3 sequence is 14 residues long. The CDR3 here is CANSLVAGASEQFF. The CDR3 nucleotides are TGTGCCAACAGTTTAGTAGCGGGGGCCAGTGAGCAGTTCTTC.

This chain links TRBV20-1 with TRBJ2-7; D unclear. Germline V gives CDR1 DFQATT, CDR2 SNEGSKA (reference sequence). The V end was cut by 5 bases, the J end by 6 bases, with 8 bases between. This CDR3 is built from 10 residues. The CDR3 region is CSAVLSEQYF. The CDR3 DNA sequence: TGCAGTGCTGTACTTAGCGAGCAGTACTTC.

This clonotype was observed a handful of times. V is TRBV29-1 and J is TRBJ2-3; 7 bases fit TRBD2. CDR3 size: 13 residues. Per germline, CDR1 SQVTM and CDR2 ANQGSEA. With V trimmed by 1 base and J by 5 bases, 3 bases remained unmatched. The CDR3: CSVEGSGVDTQYF. As DNA, the CDR3 is TGCAGCGTTGAAGGGAGCGGGGTAGATACGCAGTATTTT.

The CDR3 loop reads CSATGSDTQYF. The CDR3 bases are TGCAGTGCTACAGGATCAGATACGCAGTATTTT. The chain combines TRBV20-1 with TRBJ2-3; D gene uncertain. Germline lookup yields CDR1 DFQATT and CDR2 SNEGSKA (reference sequence). The CDR3 covers 11 residues. Trimming took 4 bases from V and 4 from J, leaving 6 bases between them.

This chain connects TRBV5-1 to TRBJ2-7; maybe TRBD2 (6 bases). The better agreement between TRBJ2-5 and the DNA end casts doubt on the J call. This CDR3 has 16 residues. Germline V lookup: CDR1 SGHRS, CDR2 YFSETQ. CDR3 sequence reads: CASSLAAGPREETQYF. The CDR3 DNA reads TGCGCCAGCAGCTTGGCTGCGGGACCCCGAGAAGAGACCCAGTACTTC.

This clonotype was seen only a few times. The chain carries TRBV14 and TRBJ2-7; 9 positions match TRBD1. The CDR3 spans 15 residues. V trimming: 4 bases; J trimming: 0 bases; junction bases outside the gene matches: 4. The germline gives CDR1 SGHDN, CDR2 FVKESK. The CDR3 sequence is CASSRPGQGSYEQYF. CDR3 DNA sequence: TGTGCCAGCAGCCGACCGGGACAGGGCTCCTACGAGCAGTACTTC.

This clonotype was seen only once. The chain is built from TRBV7-2 and TRBJ2-5; TRBD1 agrees at 9 bases. The V segment lost 3 bases and the J segment 11 bases; nucleotides outside the gene matches: 10. The CDR3 length is 14 residues. Per the germline V gene, CDR1 is SGHTA and CDR2 is FQGNSA. Written as DNA, the CDR3 is TGTGCCAGCAGCTTGAACAGGGGGCAAGGTGAGCAGTACTTC. Residues: CASSLNRGQGEQYF.

This clonotype was recorded many times. V and J are TRBV20-1 and TRBJ2-3; 7 bases are a match to TRBD2. CDR1 is DFQATT, CDR2 SNEGSKA, per germline (reference sequence). The V gene end was trimmed by 3 bases and the J gene end by 1 base; junction bases not matched to a gene: 10. This CDR3 spans 16 amino acids. The CDR3 bases are TGCAGTGCTAGGAGGCGGGAGTCGCGAGGCACAGATACGCAGTATTTT. It encodes CSARRRESRGTDTQYF.

The chain joins TRBV4-3 to TRBJ2-2, with no clear D. The V end lost 3 bases, the J end lost 1 base, and 9 bases lay between the germline ends. The length of the CDR3 is 15 residues. Looked up from germline, CDR1 is LGHNA and CDR2 is YSLEER. The CDR3 sequence is CASSQIRLNTGELFF. DNA of the CDR3: TGCGCCAGCAGCCAGATCAGGCTGAACACCGGGGAGCTGTTTTTT.

V is TRBV6-1 and J is TRBJ2-3; D is undetermined. The CDR3 totals 15 residues. V gave up 5 bases and J gave up 1 base, with 13 bases separating them. Germline V gene sequence: CDR1 MNHNS, CDR2 SASEGT. The DNA for the CDR3 is TGTGCCAGCAGTTCTTGGGCAGCCCGCACAGATACGCAGTATTTT. It is translated as CASSSWAARTDTQYF.

This clonotype appeared a single time. The chain carries TRBV27 and TRBJ1-5; TRBD1 matches 9 bases. The CDR3 covers 16 residues. J was trimmed by 3 bases and V by 3 bases; bases with no gene match: 6. Germline CDR1 reads MNHEY; CDR2 reads SMNVEV (reference sequence). The CDR3 reads CASSFQDRGINQPQHF. DNA for the CDR3: TGTGCCAGCAGTTTCCAGGACAGGGGAATCAATCAGCCCCAGCATTTT.

This clonotype is a singleton in its sample. The chain recombines TRBV20-1 with TRBJ2-1; 8 nucleotides line up with TRBD1. The CDR3 is made up of 15 amino acids. Per germline, CDR1 DFQATT and CDR2 SNEGSKA (reference sequence). Germline trimming cut 3 bases from V and 6 bases from J; bases unmatched to any gene: 10. In nucleotides, the CDR3 is TGCAGTGCTAGCCAACCAGGGGGCCTACTCAATGAGCAGTTCTTC. It specifies CSASQPGGLLNEQFF.

The chain joins TRBV28 to TRBJ2-4, with 8 bases matching TRBD1. CDR3 length: 13 amino acids. Looked up from germline, CDR1 is MDHEN and CDR2 is SYDVKM. With 7 bases clipped from V and 11 bases from J, the junction kept 10 bases outside the gene matches. This chain's CDR3 is CASKPRDRSLQYF. For the CDR3, the DNA is TGTGCCAGCAAACCACGGGACAGGTCCCTTCAGTACTTC.

In regard to this clonotype: A read error may explain this, as a much larger clone is one base away. The chain has TRBV20-1 and TRBJ2-5; D may be TRBD1 or TRBD2 (5 bases each). This CDR3 is 12 amino acids long. CDR1 and CDR2 (germline): DFQATT, SNEGSKA (reference sequence). The CDR3 DNA follows: TGCAGGGCTAGAGTTGGGGGAGAGACCCAGTACTTC. Its protein product is CRARVGGETQYF.

This clonotype was detected many times. The chain combines TRBV9 with TRBJ2-7; no clear D gene. V was clipped by 0 bases and J by 5 bases, with 18 bases between them. CDR3 length: 16 residues. Germline V gives CDR1 SGDLS, CDR2 YYNGEE. The CDR3 region is CASSVDPVGTWDEQYF. In nucleotides, the CDR3 is TGTGCCAGCAGCGTAGACCCCGTGGGAACGTGGGACGAGCAGTACTTC.

The V gene is TRBV29-1, the J gene TRBJ2-7, with TRBD1 matching 7 bases. The CDR3 runs 13 residues. CDR1 and CDR2 (germline): SQVTM, ANQGSEA. The trim removed 5 bases at V and 1 base at J, leaving 5 bases unmatched. CDR3: CSVWTGESYEQYF. CDR3 in DNA: TGCAGCGTTTGGACAGGCGAATCCTACGAGCAGTACTTC.